This TCR beta chain was sequenced during a study of T cell clonality in common variable immunodeficiency. CDR1 SGHVS and CDR2 FNYEAQ come from the germline V gene. The length of the CDR3 is 15 residues. The ends lost 3 bases at V and 5 bases at J; junction bases unmatched: 8. This clone appeared many times. The read halts 3 residues ahead of the CDR3 end, with the missing end drawn from the germline J gene. The assay was immunoSEQ multiplex PCR, and TCRdb's table has in-frame clones only and misses some. This sample carries some 43,000 clones, none of them present only once. This sequence originates from a person between 18 and 75 years old in good health. V gene TRBV7-6 combines with J gene TRBJ1-1; 8 nucleotides match TRBD1. Input material: peripheral blood mononuclear cells. Incomplete CDR3 DNA: TGTGCCAGCAGCTTTGGAGACAGGGGTGAGACTGAA. Its protein product is CASSFGDRGETE. The entire CDR3 protein is CASSFGDRGETEAFF.